The clone carrying this TCR beta chain appeared many times. This sample's time point: before trial treatment. The data were obtained in a study of low-dose radiotherapy and immunotherapy resistance in tumors. At the level of the study: A total of 6.5 Gy was given to Cohort 1 as 0.5 Gy per fraction every 2 weeks. Ipilimumab 1 mg/kg every six weeks, together with nivolumab 240 mg every two weeks, was given intravenously to patients.

With TRAV- and TRBV-specific primers, first-strand cDNA was made, covering the alpha and beta chains. Over around 19 PCR cycles, TCRs were amplified from a constant-region primer and V-primer adapter. One entry per CDR3 protein results from TCRdb running MiXCR on the reads. The repertoire includes some 60,000 distinct CDR3 sequences, roughly 29% of them detected once, and around 6.7% sits in the top ten. With 5 bases clipped from V and 8 bases from J, the junction kept 6 bases outside the gene matches. This CDR3 spans 15 amino acids. Germline CDR1 SGHDT, CDR2 YYEEEE. The TCR was taken from a male donor with rectosigmoid adenocarcinoma. This material consisted of PBMCs, taken before treatment. The chain recombines TRBV5-6 with TRBJ2-1; 14 nucleotides line up with TRBD2. The CDR3 protein is CASRKTSGREDEQFF. The CDR3 nucleotides read TGTGCCAGCAGGAAGACTAGCGGGAGGGAGGATGAGCAGTTCTTC.